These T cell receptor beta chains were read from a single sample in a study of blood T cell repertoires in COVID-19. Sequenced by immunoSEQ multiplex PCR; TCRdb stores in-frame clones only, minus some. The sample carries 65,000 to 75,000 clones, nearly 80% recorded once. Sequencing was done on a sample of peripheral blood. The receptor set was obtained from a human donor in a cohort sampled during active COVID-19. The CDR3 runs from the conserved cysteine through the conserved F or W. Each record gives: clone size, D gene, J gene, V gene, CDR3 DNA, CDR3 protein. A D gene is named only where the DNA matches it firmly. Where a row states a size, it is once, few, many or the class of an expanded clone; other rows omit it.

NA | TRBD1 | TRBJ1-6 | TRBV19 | TGTGCCAGTAGCAGACAGGGGGCAGTGGGAAATTCACCCCTCCACTTT | CASSRQGAVGNSPLHF
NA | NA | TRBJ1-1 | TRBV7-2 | TGTGCCAGCAGCTTAATTCAGGGGAGGGACACTGAAGCTTTCTTT | CASSLIQGRDTEAFF
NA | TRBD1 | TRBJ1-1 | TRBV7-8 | TGTGCCAGCAGCGCGGGACAGGGGATCCCCCTGAACACTGAAGCTTTCTTT | CASSAGQGIPLNTEAFF
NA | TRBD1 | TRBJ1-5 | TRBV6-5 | TGTGCCAGCAGCCCCGGGACAGGCAATCAGCCCCAGCATTTT | CASSPGTGNQPQHF
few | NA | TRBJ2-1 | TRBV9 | TGTGCCAGCAGCGTAGAGGGCCGGGGTAATGAGCAGTTCTTC | CASSVEGRGNEQFF
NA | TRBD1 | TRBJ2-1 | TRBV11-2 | TGTGCCAGCAGCCCTCGGGACAGAATACCCTACAATGAGCAGTTCTTC | CASSPRDRIPYNEQFF
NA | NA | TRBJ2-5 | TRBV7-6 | TGTGCCAGCAGCCAAGACAGGGAGACCCAGTACTTC | CASSQDRETQYF
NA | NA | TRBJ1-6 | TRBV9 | TGTGCCAGCAGCGTATCTCCAGGGTACGATAATTCACCCCTCCACTTT | CASSVSPGYDNSPLHF
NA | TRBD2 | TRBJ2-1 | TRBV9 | TGTGCCAGCAGCGTAGCGCCTAGCGGGGGGCATGAGCAGTTCTTC | CASSVAPSGGHEQFF
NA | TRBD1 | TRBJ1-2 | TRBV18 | TGTGCCAGCTCACTCAATTTCCCACAGGGGGTTCGACCGTTCTATGGCTACACCTTC | CASSLNFPQGVRPFYGYTF
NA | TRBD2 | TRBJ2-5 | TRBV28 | TGTGCCAGCAAACGGGGGGGGCAAGAGACCCAGTACTTC | CASKRGGQETQYF
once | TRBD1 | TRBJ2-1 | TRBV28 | TGTGCCAGCAGCTCCGGGACAGGGTACAATGAGCAGTTCTTC | CASSSGTGYNEQFF
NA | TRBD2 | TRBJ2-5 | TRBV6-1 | TGTGCCAGCAGTGGAGGACTAGCGGGGGTCCGGGAGACCCAGTACTTC | CASSGGLAGVRETQYF
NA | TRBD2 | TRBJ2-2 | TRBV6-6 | TGTGCCACACACACCGGGACGGGGGGGACCGGGGAGCTGTTTTTT | CATHTGTGGTGELFF
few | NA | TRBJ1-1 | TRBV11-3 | TGTGCCAGCAGCTCGAGGTCGGCCCAGAACACTGAAGCTTTCTTT | CASSSRSAQNTEAFF
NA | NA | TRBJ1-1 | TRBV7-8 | TGTGCCAGCAGCTTAGTGGGCAGGGAGGGCGATGAAGCTTTCTTT | CASSLVGREGDEAFF
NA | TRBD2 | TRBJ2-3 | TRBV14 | TGTGCCAGCAGCCGATGGCACGGTGCGGGAGTGGATACGCAGTATTTT | CASSRWHGAGVDTQYF
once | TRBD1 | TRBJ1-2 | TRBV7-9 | TGTGCCAGCAGCCCGACAGGGGGGGAGGGCTATGGCTACACCTTC | CASSPTGGEGYGYTF
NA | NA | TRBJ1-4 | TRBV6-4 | TGTGCCAGCAGTGACGACTCGGGCCCCAGGGGTGAAAAACTGTTTTTT | CASSDDSGPRGEKLFF
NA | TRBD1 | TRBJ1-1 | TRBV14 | TGTGCCAGCAGCGTATGGACAGGGGTTCCCAACACTGAAGCTTTCTTT | CASSVWTGVPNTEAFF
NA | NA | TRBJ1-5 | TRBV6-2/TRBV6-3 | TGTGCCAGCAGTTACGAAGCGAGGGATCAGCCCCAGCATTTT | CASSYEARDQPQHF
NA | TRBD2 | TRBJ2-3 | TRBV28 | TGTGCCAGCAAGGCTAGCGGGCCTCGCACAGATACGCAGTATTTT | CASKASGPRTDTQYF
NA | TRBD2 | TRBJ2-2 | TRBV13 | TGTGCCAGCAGCTTAGCCCTCGGAGCGGGACTCACCGGGGAGCTGTTTTTT | CASSLALGAGLTGELFF
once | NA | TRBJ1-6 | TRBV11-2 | TGTGCCAGCAGCTTTTGGGCTTCACCCCTCCACTTT | CASSFWASPLHF
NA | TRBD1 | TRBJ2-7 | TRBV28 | TGTGCCAGCAGTCCGAACAGGGGCCCCAACGAGCAGTACTTC | CASSPNRGPNEQYF
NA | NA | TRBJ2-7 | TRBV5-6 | TGTGCCAGCAGCTTGAGGGGACTCGAGCAGTACTTC | CASSLRGLEQYF
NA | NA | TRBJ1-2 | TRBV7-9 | TGTGCCAGCACTCGGGGGGACTATGGCTACACCTTC | CASTRGDYGYTF
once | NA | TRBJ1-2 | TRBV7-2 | TGTGCCAGCAGCCCCAGGGTGCAAGTTGGCTACACCTTC | CASSPRVQVGYTF
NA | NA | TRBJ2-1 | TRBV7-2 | TGTGCCAGCACCCGAAACACCCCGGGGATCAATGAGCAGTTCTTC | CASTRNTPGINEQFF
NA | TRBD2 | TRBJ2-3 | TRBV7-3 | TGTGCCAGCAGCCCAAGCGGGAGGCCTAGGACGCAGTATTTT | CASSPSGRPRTQYF
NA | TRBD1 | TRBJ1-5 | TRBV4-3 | TGCGCCAGCAGCCAATACAGGGGTGGGAATCAGCCCCAGCATTTT | CASSQYRGGNQPQHF
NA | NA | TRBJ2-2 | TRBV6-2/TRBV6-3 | TGTGCCAGCAGTTACTCAGCGGTGAACACCGGGGAGCTGTTTTTT | CASSYSAVNTGELFF
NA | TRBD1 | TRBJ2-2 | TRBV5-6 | TGTGCCAGCAGCTTGTTGCCAGGGACAGGCACCGGGGAGCTGTTTTTT | CASSLLPGTGTGELFF
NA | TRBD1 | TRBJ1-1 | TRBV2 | TGTGCCAGCAGAAGTCCCGGGACAGGGGCTGAAGCTTTCTTT | CASRSPGTGAEAFF
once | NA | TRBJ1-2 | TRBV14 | TGTGCCAGCAGCCAATCCATCCTTAGTCCAGGCTACACCTTC | CASSQSILSPGYTF
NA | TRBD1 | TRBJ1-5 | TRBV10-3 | TGTGCCATCAGTGAGACCGGACAGGGGAATCAGCCCCAGCATTTT | CAISETGQGNQPQHF
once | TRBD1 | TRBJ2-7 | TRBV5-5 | TGTGCCAGCAGCCGGAGACAGGGAGACGAGCAGTACTTC | CASSRRQGDEQYF
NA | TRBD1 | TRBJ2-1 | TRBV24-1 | TGTGCCACCAGTGATCACGGACAGGTCAATGAGCAGTTCTTC | CATSDHGQVNEQFF
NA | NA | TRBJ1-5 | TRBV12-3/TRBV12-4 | TGTGCCAGCACCCGGACGGGAGATCAGCCCCAGCATTTT | CASTRTGDQPQHF
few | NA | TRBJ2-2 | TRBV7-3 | TGTGCCAGCAGATCCCGGACTACCTACACCGGGGAGCTGTTTTTT | CASRSRTTYTGELFF
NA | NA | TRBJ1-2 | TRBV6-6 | TGTGCCAGCTTTGGGGGGAACTATGGCTACACCTTC | CASFGGNYGYTF
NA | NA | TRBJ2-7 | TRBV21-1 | TGTGCCAGCAGCAAAGAAAGACGGGCCGGGACAGGGGCCTACGAGCAGTACTTC | CASSKERRAGTGAYEQYF
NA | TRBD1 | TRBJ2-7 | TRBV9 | TGTGCCAGCAGCATAGGGACAGCCAACTCCTACGAGCAGTACTTC | CASSIGTANSYEQYF